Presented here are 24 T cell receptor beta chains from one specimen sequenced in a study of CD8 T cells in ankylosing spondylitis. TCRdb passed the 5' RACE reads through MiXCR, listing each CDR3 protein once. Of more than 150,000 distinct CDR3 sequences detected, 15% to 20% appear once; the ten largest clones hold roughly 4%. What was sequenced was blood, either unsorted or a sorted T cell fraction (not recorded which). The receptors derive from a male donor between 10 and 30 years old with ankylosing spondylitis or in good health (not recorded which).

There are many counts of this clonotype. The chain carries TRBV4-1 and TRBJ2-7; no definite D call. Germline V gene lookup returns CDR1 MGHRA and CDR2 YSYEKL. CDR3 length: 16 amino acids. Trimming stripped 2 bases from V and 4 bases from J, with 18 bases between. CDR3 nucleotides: TGCGCCAGCAGCCAAATAGACACCCCCCTGGTATACGAGCAGTACTTC. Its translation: CASSQIDTPLVYEQYF.

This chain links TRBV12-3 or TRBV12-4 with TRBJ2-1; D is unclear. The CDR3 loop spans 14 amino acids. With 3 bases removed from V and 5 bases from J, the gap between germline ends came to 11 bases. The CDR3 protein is CASSFIRANNEQFF. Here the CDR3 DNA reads TGTGCCAGCAGTTTTATCCGGGCGAACAATGAGCAGTTCTTC.

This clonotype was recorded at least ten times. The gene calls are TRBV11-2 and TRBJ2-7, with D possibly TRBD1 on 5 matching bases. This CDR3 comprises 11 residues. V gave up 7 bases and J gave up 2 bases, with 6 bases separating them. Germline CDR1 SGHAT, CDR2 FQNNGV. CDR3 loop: CASKGAYEQYV. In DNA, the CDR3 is TGTGCCAGCAAAGGGGCCTACGAGCAGTACGTC.

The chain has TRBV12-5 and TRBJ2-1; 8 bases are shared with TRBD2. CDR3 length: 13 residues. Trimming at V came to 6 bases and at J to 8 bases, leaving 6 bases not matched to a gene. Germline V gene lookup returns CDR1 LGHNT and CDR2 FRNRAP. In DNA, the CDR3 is TGTGCTAGTGGCCTCGGGGGGGTCCATGAGCAGTTCTTC. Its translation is CASGLGGVHEQFF. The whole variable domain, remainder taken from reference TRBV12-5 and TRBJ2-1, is DARVTQTPRHKVTEMGQEVTMRCQPILGHNTVFWYRQTMMQGLELLAYFRNRAPLDDSGMPKDRFSAEMPDATLATLKIQPSEPRDSAVYFCASGLGGVHEQFFGPGTRLTVL.

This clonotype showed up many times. CDR3 DNA sequence: TGTGCCATCAGTGATCCTAGCCGAGATACGCAGTATTTT. This encodes CAISDPSRDTQYF. The chain is built from TRBV10-3 and TRBJ2-3, with D perhaps matching TRBD2 (5 bases). The ends were cut back, 3 bases at V and 5 bases at J, with 9 bases in the middle. This CDR3 is 13 amino acids long. Germline values: CDR1 ENHRY, CDR2 SYGVKD.

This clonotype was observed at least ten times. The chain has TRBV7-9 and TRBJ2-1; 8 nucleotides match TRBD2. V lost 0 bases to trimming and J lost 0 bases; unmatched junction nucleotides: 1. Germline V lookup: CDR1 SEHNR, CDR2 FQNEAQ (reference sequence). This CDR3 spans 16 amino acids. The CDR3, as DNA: TGTGCCAGCAGCTTAGCACTAGCGGACTCCTACAATGAGCAGTTCTTC. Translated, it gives CASSLALADSYNEQFF.

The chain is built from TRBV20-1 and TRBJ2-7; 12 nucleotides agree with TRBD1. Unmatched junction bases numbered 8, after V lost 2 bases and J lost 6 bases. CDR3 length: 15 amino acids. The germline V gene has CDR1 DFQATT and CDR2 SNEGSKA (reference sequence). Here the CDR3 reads CSARPRGQGAAEQYF. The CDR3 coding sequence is TGCAGTGCTAGACCGAGGGGACAGGGGGCGGCCGAGCAGTACTTC.

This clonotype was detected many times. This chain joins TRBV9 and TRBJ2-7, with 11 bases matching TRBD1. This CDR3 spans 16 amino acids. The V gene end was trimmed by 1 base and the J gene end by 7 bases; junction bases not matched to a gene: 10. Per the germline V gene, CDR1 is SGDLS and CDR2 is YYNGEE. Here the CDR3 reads CASSVTGTGGRMEQYF. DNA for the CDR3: TGTGCCAGCAGCGTAACTGGGACAGGGGGAAGAATGGAGCAGTACTTC.

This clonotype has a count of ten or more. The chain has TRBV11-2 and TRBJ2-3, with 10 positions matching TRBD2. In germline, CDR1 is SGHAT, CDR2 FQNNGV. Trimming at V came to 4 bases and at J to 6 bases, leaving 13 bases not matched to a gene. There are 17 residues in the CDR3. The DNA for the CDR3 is TGTGCCAGCAGCTCAGGGGGAGGAGCGGGAGGGGCGGATACGCAGTATTTT. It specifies CASSSGGGAGGADTQYF.

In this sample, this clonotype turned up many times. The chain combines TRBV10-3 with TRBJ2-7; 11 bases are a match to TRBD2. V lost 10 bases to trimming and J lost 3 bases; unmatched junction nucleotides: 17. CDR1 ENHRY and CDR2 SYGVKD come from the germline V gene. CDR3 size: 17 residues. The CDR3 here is CATASFTGTSGHYEQYV. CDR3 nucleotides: TGTGCCACCGCCTCATTTACCGGGACTAGCGGACACTACGAGCAGTACGTC.

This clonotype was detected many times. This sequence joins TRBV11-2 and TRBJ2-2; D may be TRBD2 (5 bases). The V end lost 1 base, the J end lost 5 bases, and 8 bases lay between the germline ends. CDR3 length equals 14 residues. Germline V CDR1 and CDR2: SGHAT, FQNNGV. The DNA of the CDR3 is TGTGCCAGCAGCTTAGTACGCGGGACCGGGGAGCTGTTTTTT. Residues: CASSLVRGTGELFF.

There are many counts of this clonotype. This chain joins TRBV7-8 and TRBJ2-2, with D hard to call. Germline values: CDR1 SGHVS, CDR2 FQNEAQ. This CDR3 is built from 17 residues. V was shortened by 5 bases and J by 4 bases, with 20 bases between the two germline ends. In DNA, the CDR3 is TGTGCCAGCAGCCTCCAAAGGAACCTGGCGACCACCGGGGAGCTGTTTTTT. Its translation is CASSLQRNLATTGELFF.

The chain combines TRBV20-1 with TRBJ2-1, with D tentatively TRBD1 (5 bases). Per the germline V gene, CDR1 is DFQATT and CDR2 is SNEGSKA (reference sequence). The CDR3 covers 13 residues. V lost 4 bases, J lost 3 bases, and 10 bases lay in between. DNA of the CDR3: TGCAGTGCTATCCAGGGAAACTACAATGAGCAGTTCTTC. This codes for CSAIQGNYNEQFF.

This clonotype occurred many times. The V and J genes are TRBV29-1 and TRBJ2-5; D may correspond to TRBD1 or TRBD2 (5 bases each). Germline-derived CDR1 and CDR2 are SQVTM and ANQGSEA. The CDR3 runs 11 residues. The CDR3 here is CSGDDQETQYF. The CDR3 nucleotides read TGCAGTGGGGACGACCAAGAGACCCAGTACTTC. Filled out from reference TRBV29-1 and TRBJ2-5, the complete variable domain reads SAVISQKPSRDICQRGTSLTIQCQVDSQVTMMFWYRQQPGQSLTLIATANQGSEATYESGFVIDKFPISRPNLTFSTLTVSNMSPEDSSIYLCSGDDQETQYFGPGTRLLVL.

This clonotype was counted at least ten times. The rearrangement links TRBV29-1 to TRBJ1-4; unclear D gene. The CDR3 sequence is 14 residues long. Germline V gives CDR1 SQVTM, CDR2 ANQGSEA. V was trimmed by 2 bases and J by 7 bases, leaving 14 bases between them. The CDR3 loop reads CSVELADKGEKLFF. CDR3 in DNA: TGCAGCGTTGAACTGGCAGACAAAGGTGAAAAACTGTTTTTT. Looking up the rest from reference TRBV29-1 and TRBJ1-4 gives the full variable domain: SAVISQKPSRDICQRGTSLTIQCQVDSQVTMMFWYRQQPGQSLTLIATANQGSEATYESGFVIDKFPISRPNLTFSTLTVSNMSPEDSSIYLCSVELADKGEKLFFGSGTQLSVL.

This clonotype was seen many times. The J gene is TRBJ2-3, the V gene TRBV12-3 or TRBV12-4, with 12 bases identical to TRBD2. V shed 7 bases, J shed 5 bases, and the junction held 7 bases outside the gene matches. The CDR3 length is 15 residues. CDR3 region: CASTPPGLAGDTQYF. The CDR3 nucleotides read TGTGCCAGCACTCCTCCGGGACTAGCGGGAGATACGCAGTATTTT.

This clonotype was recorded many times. The CDR3 DNA reads as TGTGCCAGCAGAATGGGGGGGGCGCAAGGAGCTTTCTTT. It codes for CASRMGGAQGAFF. The V and J genes are TRBV6-2 or TRBV6-3 and TRBJ1-1, with a possible D match to TRBD1 (6 bases). Germline V gene sequence: CDR1 MNHEY, CDR2 SVGEGT. Trimming pared 6 bases from V and 10 bases from J, leaving 18 bases between. There are 13 residues in the CDR3.

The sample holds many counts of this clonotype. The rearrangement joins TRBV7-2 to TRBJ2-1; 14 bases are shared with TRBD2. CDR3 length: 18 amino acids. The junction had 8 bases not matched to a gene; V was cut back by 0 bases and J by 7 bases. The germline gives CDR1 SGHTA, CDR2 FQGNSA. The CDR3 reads CASSLALGLAGGGNEQFF. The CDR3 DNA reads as TGTGCCAGCAGCTTAGCGCTTGGACTAGCGGGAGGAGGAAATGAGCAGTTCTTC.

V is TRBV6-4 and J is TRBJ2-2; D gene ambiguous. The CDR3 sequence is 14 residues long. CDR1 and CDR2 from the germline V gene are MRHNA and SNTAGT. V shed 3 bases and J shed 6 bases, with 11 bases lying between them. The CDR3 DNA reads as TGTGCCAGCAGTGAAGGTTCTCATCCCGGGGAGCTGTTTTTT. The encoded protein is CASSEGSHPGELFF.

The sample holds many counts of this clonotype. The CDR3 here is CASSRDRASYEQYF. The CDR3 DNA is TGTGCCAGCAGCCGGGACAGGGCCTCCTACGAGCAGTACTTC. The V and J genes are TRBV27 and TRBJ2-7, with 9 bases matching TRBD1. CDR3 length equals 14 residues. With 6 bases clipped from V and 0 bases from J, the junction kept 3 bases outside the gene matches. CDR1 and CDR2 from the germline V gene are MNHEY and SMNVEV (reference sequence).

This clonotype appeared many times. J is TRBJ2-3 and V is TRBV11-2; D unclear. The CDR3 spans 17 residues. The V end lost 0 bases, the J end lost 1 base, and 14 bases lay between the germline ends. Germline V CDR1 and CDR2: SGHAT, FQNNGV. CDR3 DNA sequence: TGTGCCAGCAGCTTAGAGGTCCCGATGTACCGCACAGATACGCAGTATTTT. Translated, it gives CASSLEVPMYRTDTQYF.

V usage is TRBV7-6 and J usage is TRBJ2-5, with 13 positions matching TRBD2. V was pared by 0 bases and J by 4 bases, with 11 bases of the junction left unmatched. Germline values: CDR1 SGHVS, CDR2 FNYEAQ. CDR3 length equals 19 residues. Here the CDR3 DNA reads TGTGCCAGCAGCTTAGCCCCGGGACTAGCGGGACTTCGGGCAGAGACCCAGTACTTC. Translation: CASSLAPGLAGLRAETQYF.

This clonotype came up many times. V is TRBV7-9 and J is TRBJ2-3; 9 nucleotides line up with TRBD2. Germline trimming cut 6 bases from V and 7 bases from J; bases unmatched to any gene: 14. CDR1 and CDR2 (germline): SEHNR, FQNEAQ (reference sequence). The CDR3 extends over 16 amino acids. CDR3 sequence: CASSSSGGRAWNTQYF. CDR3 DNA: TGTGCCAGCAGTTCGAGTGGCGGGAGGGCCTGGAATACGCAGTATTTT.

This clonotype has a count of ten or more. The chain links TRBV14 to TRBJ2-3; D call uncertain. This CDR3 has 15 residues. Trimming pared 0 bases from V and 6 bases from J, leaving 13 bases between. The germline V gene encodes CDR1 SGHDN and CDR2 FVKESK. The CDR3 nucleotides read TGTGCCAGCAGCCAAGATATGAGACGGGCCGATACGCAGTATTTT. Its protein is CASSQDMRRADTQYF.